The rows below give T cell receptor beta chains drawn from one sample of a study of blood T cell repertoires in COVID-19. Only in-frame clones appear in the TCRdb table, and some are missing; sequencing was by immunoSEQ multiplex PCR. This table has 180,000 or so clones, about 86% appearing once. Material: PBMCs or T cells enriched from blood (not recorded which). The receptors come from a middle-aged man who had recovered from COVID-19. Each CDR3 is given with its conserved first and last residue. The D gene is left open where the match is weak. Rows give clone size only sometimes, using once, few, many, or a class for an expanded clone.

V	J	size	D	CDR3	DNA
TRBV24-1	TRBJ1-2	few	TRBD1	CATSDGGQGYGYTF	TGTGCCACCAGTGATGGGGGACAGGGCTATGGCTACACCTTC
TRBV6-5	TRBJ1-1	.	TRBD1	CASSRDSGAGAFF	TGTGCCAGCAGTCGGGACAGTGGGGCGGGAGCTTTCTTT
TRBV27	TRBJ2-1	.	.	CASSPWTTSSYNEQFF	TGTGCCAGCAGTCCCTGGACTACGAGCTCCTACAATGAGCAGTTCTTC
TRBV6-2/TRBV6-3	TRBJ2-3	.	.	CASSFDRGTDTQYF	TGTGCCAGCAGTTTCGACCGAGGAACAGATACGCAGTATTTT
TRBV7-3	TRBJ2-1	.	.	CASRLARNEQFF	TGTGCCAGTAGACTTGCCCGCAATGAGCAGTTCTTC
TRBV19	TRBJ1-5	.	.	CASSIQGGVNQPQHF	TGTGCCAGTAGTATCCAGGGAGGGGTAAATCAGCCCCAGCATTTT
TRBV5-4	TRBJ1-1	once	.	CASSEQGWDTEAFF	TGTGCCAGCAGCGAACAGGGTTGGGACACTGAAGCTTTCTTT
TRBV6-2/TRBV6-3	TRBJ2-2	.	.	CASSRSSQGLITGELFF	TGTGCCAGCAGTCGCTCGTCTCAGGGTCTAATCACCGGGGAGCTGTTTTTT
TRBV6-6	TRBJ2-1	.	TRBD1	CASSRAGQGGHEQFF	TGTGCCAGCAGCCGAGCGGGACAGGGGGGACATGAGCAGTTCTTC
TRBV7-9	TRBJ1-1	.	TRBD1	CASSFEAGGPEAFF	TGTGCCAGCAGCTTTGAGGCAGGGGGACCTGAAGCTTTCTTT
TRBV19	TRBJ1-1	.	.	CASSSRDIVKGAFF	TGTGCCAGTAGTAGCCGGGACATTGTAAAGGGAGCTTTCTTT
TRBV27	TRBJ1-2	.	.	CASSFDGGGVRYTF	TGTGCCAGCAGTTTTGATGGTGGGGGGGTGAGGTACACCTTC
TRBV12-3/TRBV12-4	TRBJ2-2	.	.	CASSWETGELFF	TGTGCCAGCAGTTGGGAGACCGGGGAGCTGTTTTTT
TRBV29-1	TRBJ1-1	.	.	CSVATENTEAFF	TGCAGCGTCGCCACAGAGAACACTGAAGCTTTCTTT
TRBV19	TRBJ1-1	.	TRBD1	CASKRDSSKTEAFF	TGTGCCAGTAAACGGGACAGCTCGAAGACTGAAGCTTTCTTT
TRBV2	TRBJ2-3	.	.	CASYGGGNTDTQYF	TGTGCCAGCTACGGGGGAGGTAACACAGATACGCAGTATTTT
TRBV12-3/TRBV12-4	TRBJ1-1	.	.	CASRLVLNTEAFF	TGTGCCAGCAGACTAGTTCTGAACACTGAAGCTTTCTTT